This entry features one T cell receptor (beta chain) sequence. PCR involved 60 Vbeta and 13 Jbeta primers. Measured with immunoSEQ multiplex PCR; TCRdb has only the in-frame clones, and not every one. The sample lists 150,000 to 170,000 clones, around 80% seen once, with 1.3% to 1.5% in the top ten. This sample is drawn from a study of cytomegalovirus exposure and HLA in healthy donors. The CDR3 length is 14 residues. Germline lookup yields CDR1 SGDLS and CDR2 YYNGEE. Trimming stripped 2 bases from V and 2 bases from J, with 7 bases between. V and J are TRBV9 and TRBJ2-2; D may be TRBD1 (5 bases). This sequence was found in a man younger than 35 in good health and CMV-seronegative. What was sequenced was PBMCs. CDR3 nucleotides: TGTGCCAGCAGCGTTCAGGGTAACACCGGGGAGCTGTTTTTT. Encoded protein: CASSVQGNTGELFF.